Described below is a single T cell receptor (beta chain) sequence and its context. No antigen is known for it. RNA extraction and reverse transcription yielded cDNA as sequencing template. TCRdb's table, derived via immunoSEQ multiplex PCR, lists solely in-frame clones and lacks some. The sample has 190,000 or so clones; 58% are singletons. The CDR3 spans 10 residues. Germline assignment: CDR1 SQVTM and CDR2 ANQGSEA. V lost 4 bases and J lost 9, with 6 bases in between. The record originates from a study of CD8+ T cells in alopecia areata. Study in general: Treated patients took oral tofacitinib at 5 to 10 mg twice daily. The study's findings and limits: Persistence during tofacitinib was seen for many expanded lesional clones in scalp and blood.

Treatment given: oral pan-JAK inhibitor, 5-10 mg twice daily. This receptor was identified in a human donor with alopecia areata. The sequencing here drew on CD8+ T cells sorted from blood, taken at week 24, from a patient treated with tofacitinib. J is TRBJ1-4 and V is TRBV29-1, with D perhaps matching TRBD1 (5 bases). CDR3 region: CSVVDKKLFF. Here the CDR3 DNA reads TGCAGCGTTGTGGACAAAAAACTGTTTTTT.